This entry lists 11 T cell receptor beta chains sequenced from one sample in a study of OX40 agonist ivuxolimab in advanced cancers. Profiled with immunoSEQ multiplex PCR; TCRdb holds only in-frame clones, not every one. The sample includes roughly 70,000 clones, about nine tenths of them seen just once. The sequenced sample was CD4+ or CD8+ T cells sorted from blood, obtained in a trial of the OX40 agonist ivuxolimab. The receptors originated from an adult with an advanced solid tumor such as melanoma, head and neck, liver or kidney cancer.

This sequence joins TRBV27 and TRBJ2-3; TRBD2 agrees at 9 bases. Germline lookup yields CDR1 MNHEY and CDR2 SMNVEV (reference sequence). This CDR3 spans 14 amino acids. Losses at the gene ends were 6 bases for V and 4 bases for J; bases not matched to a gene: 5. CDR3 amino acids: CASSVAGVSDTQYF. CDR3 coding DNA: TGTGCCAGCAGCGTAGCGGGAGTATCAGATACGCAGTATTTT.

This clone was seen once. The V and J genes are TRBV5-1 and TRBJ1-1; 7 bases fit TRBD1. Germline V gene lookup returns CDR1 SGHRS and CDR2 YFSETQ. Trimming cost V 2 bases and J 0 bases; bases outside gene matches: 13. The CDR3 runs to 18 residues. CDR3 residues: CASSFTREGAQMNTEAFF. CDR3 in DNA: TGCGCCAGCAGCTTTACTAGGGAGGGGGCGCAAATGAACACTGAAGCTTTCTTT.

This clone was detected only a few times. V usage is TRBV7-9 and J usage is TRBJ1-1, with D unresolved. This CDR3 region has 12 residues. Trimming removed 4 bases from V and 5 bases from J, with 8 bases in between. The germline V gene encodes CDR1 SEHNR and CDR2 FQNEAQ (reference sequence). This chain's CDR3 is CASSWGKTEAFF. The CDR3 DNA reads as TGTGCCAGCAGCTGGGGAAAAACTGAAGCTTTCTTT.

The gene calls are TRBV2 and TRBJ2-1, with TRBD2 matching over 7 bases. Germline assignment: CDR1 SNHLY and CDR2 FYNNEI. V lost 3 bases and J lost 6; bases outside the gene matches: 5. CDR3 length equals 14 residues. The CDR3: CASSEGGSSNEQFF. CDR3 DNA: TGTGCCAGCAGTGAGGGCGGGAGCAGCAATGAGCAGTTCTTC.

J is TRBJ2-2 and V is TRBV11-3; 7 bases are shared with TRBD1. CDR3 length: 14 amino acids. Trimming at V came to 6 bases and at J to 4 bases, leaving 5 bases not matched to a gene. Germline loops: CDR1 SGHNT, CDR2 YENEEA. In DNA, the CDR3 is TGTGCCAGCAGTGACAGGGACGGCACCGGGGAGCTGTTTTTT. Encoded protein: CASSDRDGTGELFF. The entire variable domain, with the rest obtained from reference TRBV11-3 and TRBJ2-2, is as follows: EAGVVQSPRYKIIEKKQPVAFWCNPISGHNTLYWYLQNLGQGPELLIRYENEEAVDDSQLPKDRFSAERLKGVDSTLKIQPAELGDSAVYLCASSDRDGTGELFFGEGSRLTVL.

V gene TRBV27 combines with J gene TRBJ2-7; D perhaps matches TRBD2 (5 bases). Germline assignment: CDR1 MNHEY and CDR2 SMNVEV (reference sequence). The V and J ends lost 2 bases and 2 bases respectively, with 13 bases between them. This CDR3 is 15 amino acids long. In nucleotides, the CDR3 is TGTGCCAGCAGTTTAGGGTCTAGCCCACCCTACGAGCAGTACTTC. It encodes CASSLGSSPPYEQYF.

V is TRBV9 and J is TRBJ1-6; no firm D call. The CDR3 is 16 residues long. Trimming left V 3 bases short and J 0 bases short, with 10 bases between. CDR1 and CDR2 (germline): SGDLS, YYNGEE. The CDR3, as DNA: TGTGCCAGCAGCGAGCAGAGTGTCTCCTATAATTCACCCCTCCACTTT. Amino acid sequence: CASSEQSVSYNSPLHF. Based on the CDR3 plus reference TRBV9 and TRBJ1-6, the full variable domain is DSGVTQTPKHLITATGQRVTLRCSPRSGDLSVYWYQQSLDQGLQFLIQYYNGEERAKGNILERFSAQQFPDLHSELNLSSLELGDSALYFCASSEQSVSYNSPLHFGNGTRLTVT.

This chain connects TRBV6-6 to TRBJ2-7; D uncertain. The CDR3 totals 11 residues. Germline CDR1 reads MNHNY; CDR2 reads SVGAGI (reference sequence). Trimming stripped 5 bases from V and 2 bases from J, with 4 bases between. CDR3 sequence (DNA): TGTGCCAGCAGTCTAACCTACGAGCAGTACTTC. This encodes CASSLTYEQYF.

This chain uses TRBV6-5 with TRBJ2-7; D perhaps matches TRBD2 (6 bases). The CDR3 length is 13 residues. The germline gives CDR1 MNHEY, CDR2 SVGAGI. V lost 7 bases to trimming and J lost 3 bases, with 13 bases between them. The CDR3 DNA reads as TGTGCCAGCATGGGGGGTGGGAACTACGAGCAGTACTTC. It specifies CASMGGGNYEQYF.

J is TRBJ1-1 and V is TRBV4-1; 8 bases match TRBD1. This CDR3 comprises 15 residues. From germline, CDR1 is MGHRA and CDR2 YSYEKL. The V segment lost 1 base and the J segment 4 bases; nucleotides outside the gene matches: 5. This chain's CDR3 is CASSQGQGISTEAFF. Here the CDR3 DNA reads TGCGCCAGCAGCCAAGGACAGGGGATTTCCACTGAAGCTTTCTTT.

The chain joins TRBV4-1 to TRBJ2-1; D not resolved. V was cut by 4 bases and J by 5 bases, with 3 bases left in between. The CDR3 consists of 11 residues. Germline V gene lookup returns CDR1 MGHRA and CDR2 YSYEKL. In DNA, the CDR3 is TGCGCCAGCAGCCTTGACAATGAGCAGTTCTTC. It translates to CASSLDNEQFF.